Below are 6 T cell receptor beta chains sequenced from a single sample in a study of blood T cell repertoires in COVID-19. Only in-frame clones appear in the TCRdb table, and some are missing; sequencing was by immunoSEQ multiplex PCR. The sample holds roughly 60,000 clones, 65% to 85% seen once. The sequenced sample consisted of peripheral blood. The receptors shown here come from a man aged 80 or over with COVID-19, enrolled during active disease.

J is TRBJ1-1 and V is TRBV6-2 or TRBV6-3; TRBD1 matches 9 bases. This CDR3 is built from 15 residues. Trimming removed 4 bases from V and 7 bases from J; junction bases left unmatched: 10. Germline loops: CDR1 MNHEY, CDR2 SVGEGT. In nucleotides, the CDR3 is TGTGCCAGCAGTTCGATGACAGGGGGTGCCCTTGAAGCTTTCTTT. Translation gives CASSSMTGGALEAFF.

This clone is a singleton in its sample. DNA for the CDR3: TGTGCCAGCAGCGCCCGGGACAGTCGAGGCTACACCTTC. Its translation is CASSARDSRGYTF. This chain joins TRBV7-2 and TRBJ1-2, with 7 bases aligning to TRBD1. The CDR3 is 13 amino acids. Germline V lookup: CDR1 SGHTA, CDR2 FQGNSA. Germline trimming cut 5 bases from V and 8 bases from J; bases unmatched to any gene: 8. Full variable domain (rest looked up from reference TRBV7-2 and TRBJ1-2): GAGVSQSPSNKVTEKGKDVELRCDPISGHTALYWYRQSLGQGLEFLIYFQGNSAPDKSGLPSDRFSAERTGGSVSTLTIQRTQQEDSAVYLCASSARDSRGYTFGSGTRLTVV.

The chain couples TRBV5-1 to TRBJ2-5; TRBD1 agrees at 7 bases. CDR3 length equals 14 residues. Germline assignment: CDR1 SGHRS and CDR2 YFSETQ. Trimming cost V 4 bases and J 5 bases; bases outside gene matches: 8. The CDR3 spells CASSLRTGKETQYF. The CDR3 DNA reads as TGCGCCAGCAGCCTCAGGACAGGAAAGGAGACCCAGTACTTC.

The chain recombines TRBV5-6 with TRBJ1-4; 9 nucleotides match TRBD1. This CDR3 contains 15 residues. With V trimmed by 4 bases and J by 7 bases, 8 bases remained unmatched. Germline V CDR1 and CDR2: SGHDT, YYEEEE. CDR3 bases: TGTGCCAGCAGCCCCGGGACAGGGTACGGTGAAAAACTGTTTTTT. It is translated as CASSPGTGYGEKLFF.

This rearrangement joins TRBV2 to TRBJ1-6; D is undetermined. The length of the CDR3 is 13 residues. Germline CDR1 and CDR2: SNHLY and FYNNEI. Trimming removed 4 bases from V and 9 bases from J, with 10 bases in between. For the CDR3, the DNA is TGTGCCAGCAGTGCGATCCTAGGTTCACCCCTCCACTTT. It yields the protein CASSAILGSPLHF.

This clone occurred a few times. The J gene is TRBJ2-1, the V gene TRBV7-6, with D perhaps matching TRBD2 (7 bases). Trimming cost V 1 base and J 13 bases, with 20 bases left between them. Germline loops: CDR1 SGHVS, CDR2 FNYEAQ. This CDR3 spans 15 amino acids. The chain's CDR3 is CASSLGTAGASPQFF. The CDR3 DNA reads as TGTGCCAGCAGCTTAGGTACGGCGGGGGCCTCCCCACAGTTCTTC.